Following are 18 T cell receptor beta chains from one sample sequenced in a study of cytomegalovirus exposure and HLA in healthy donors. Libraries were prepared by immunoSEQ multiplex PCR; TCRdb keeps only in-frame clonotypes and omits some of them. The table shows roughly 250,000 clones, with around 87% occurring only once. Sequencing was done on a sample of PBMCs. The origin of the receptors is a woman in her 30s in good health and CMV-seropositive.

The chain joins TRBV6-1 to TRBJ2-2; no clear D gene. Germline values: CDR1 MNHNS, CDR2 SASEGT. V lost 4 bases and J lost 0, with 6 bases in between. This CDR3 comprises 14 residues. In DNA, the CDR3 is TGTGCCAGCAGTGGGCAGTCGAACACCGGGGAGCTGTTTTTT. This gives the protein CASSGQSNTGELFF.

V is TRBV9 and J is TRBJ2-1, with 7 nucleotides matching TRBD1. This CDR3 is built from 14 residues. The V and J ends lost 6 bases and 8 bases, in that order; junction bases with no gene match: 11. CDR1 and CDR2 (germline): SGDLS, YYNGEE. CDR3 sequence: CASTQTGQGDEQFF. CDR3 DNA sequence: TGTGCCAGCACCCAGACAGGGCAAGGTGATGAGCAGTTCTTC.

This chain connects TRBV10-1 to TRBJ1-1; no definite D call. CDR1 and CDR2 from the germline V gene are WNHNN and SYGVQD (reference sequence). Trimming stripped 2 bases from V and 1 base from J, with 5 bases between. This CDR3 contains 13 residues. The CDR3 is CASSESGNTEAFF. CDR3 in DNA: TGCGCCAGCAGTGAGAGCGGGAACACTGAAGCTTTCTTT.

The chain carries TRBV5-6 and TRBJ2-2; 9 bases line up with TRBD1. Germline V gene lookup returns CDR1 SGHDT and CDR2 YYEEEE. The CDR3 runs to 15 residues. The V segment lost 4 bases and the J segment 6 bases; nucleotides outside the gene matches: 7. The CDR3 loop reads CASSQDDRGSGELFF. The CDR3 DNA sequence: TGTGCCAGCAGCCAGGACGACAGGGGGTCCGGGGAGCTGTTTTTT.

The J gene is TRBJ1-2, the V gene TRBV11-3; weak D call: TRBD1 (5 bases). Per germline, CDR1 SGHNT and CDR2 YENEEA. V lost 3 bases and J lost 8, with 13 bases in between. This CDR3 contains 13 residues. The CDR3 bases are TGTGCCAGCAGCTTCGCCAGGGTCGAAGGCTACACCTTC. It translates to CASSFARVEGYTF.

A single count supports this clone. This CDR3 is also generated by other DNA sequences in the sample. The J gene is TRBJ2-1, the V gene TRBV5-1; perhaps TRBD1 as D (6 bases). V was shortened by 2 bases and J by 0 bases, with 9 bases between the two germline ends. This CDR3 has 15 residues. Germline V CDR1 and CDR2: SGHRS, YFSETQ. The CDR3 nucleotides are TGCGCCAGCAGCTTAGAAGGGGGCTCCTACAATGAGCAGTTCTTC. Protein sequence: CASSLEGGSYNEQFF.

This chain links TRBV7-9 with TRBJ2-1, with TRBD2 as a possible D gene (7 bases). The ends were cut back, 5 bases at V and 6 bases at J, with 17 bases in the middle. From germline, CDR1 is SEHNR and CDR2 FQNEAQ (reference sequence). This CDR3 region has 15 residues. The CDR3 nucleotides read TGTGCCAGCAGCCCTCAGGGAGGGGGGGGCAATGAGCAGTTCTTC. Translating gives CASSPQGGGGNEQFF.

The chain links TRBV7-2 to TRBJ2-2, with TRBD2 as a possible D gene (6 bases). V was clipped by 5 bases and J by 0 bases, with 19 bases between them. The CDR3 has 18 amino acids. Germline V gives CDR1 SGHTA, CDR2 FQGNSA. The CDR3 here is CASSPGGGADTNTGELFF. CDR3 sequence (DNA): TGTGCCAGCAGCCCCGGAGGAGGGGCCGACACGAACACCGGGGAGCTGTTTTTT.

The gene calls are TRBV5-1 and TRBJ2-7, with a weak D call TRBD1 (5 bases). This CDR3 spans 14 amino acids. Trimming removed 4 bases at V and 1 base at J, with 12 bases between. The germline V gene encodes CDR1 SGHRS and CDR2 YFSETQ. CDR3 in amino acids: CASSESGLSYEQYF. The CDR3 bases are TGCGCCAGCAGCGAGTCAGGGTTATCCTACGAGCAGTACTTC.

The chain joins TRBV5-1 to TRBJ2-3, with D perhaps matching TRBD2 (5 bases). Germline CDR1 and CDR2: SGHRS and YFSETQ. Deletions cut 0 bases from V and 8 bases from J, with 13 bases between. The CDR3 extends over 14 amino acids. As DNA, the CDR3 is TGCGCCAGCAGCTTGGGGGTCGGGAAGGTTACGCAGTATTTT. It codes for CASSLGVGKVTQYF.

This clone has just one count. J is TRBJ2-7 and V is TRBV5-4, with D perhaps TRBD2 (5 bases). Germline V CDR1 and CDR2: SGHNT, YYREEE (reference sequence). The CDR3 is 14 residues long. V gave up 0 bases and J gave up 3 bases, with 10 bases separating them. DNA of the CDR3: TGTGCCAGCAGCTTGGCCGGACTTAACTACGAGCAGTACTTC. It specifies CASSLAGLNYEQYF. The variable domain in full, with the rest retrieved from reference TRBV5-4 and TRBJ2-7, is ETGVTQSPTHLIKTRGQQVTLRCSSQSGHNTVSWYQQALGQGPQFIFQYYREEENGRGNFPPRFSGLQFPNYSSELNVNALELDDSALYLCASSLAGLNYEQYFGPGTRLTVT.

This chain joins TRBV27 and TRBJ1-5; no firm D call. The ends were cut back, 1 base at V and 4 bases at J, with 11 bases in the middle. Germline assignment: CDR1 MNHEY and CDR2 SMNVEV (reference sequence). There are 15 residues in the CDR3. This CDR3 reads CASSLWAEPNQPQHF. The CDR3 nucleotides are TGTGCCAGCAGTTTATGGGCAGAGCCAAATCAGCCCCAGCATTTT.

The V call is TRBV5-6, the J call TRBJ2-1, with a tentative D call TRBD2 (6 bases). Trimming cost V 0 bases and J 7 bases, with 11 bases left between them. The germline gives CDR1 SGHDT, CDR2 YYEEEE. This CDR3 has 14 residues. CDR3 region: CASSLDGGRNEQFF. The CDR3 coding sequence is TGTGCCAGCAGCTTGGATGGGGGGAGAAATGAGCAGTTCTTC.

This clone has only one observation. This sequence joins TRBV4-1 and TRBJ2-4; the match to TRBD1 covers 9 bases. From germline, CDR1 is MGHRA and CDR2 YSYEKL. Trimming removed 2 bases from V and 1 base from J; junction bases left unmatched: 9. The CDR3 runs 18 residues. This CDR3 reads CASSQNLQGQGAKNIQYF. The CDR3 DNA reads as TGCGCCAGCAGCCAAAACCTCCAGGGACAGGGTGCCAAAAACATTCAGTACTTC.

This chain connects TRBV11-3 to TRBJ1-1, with D unclear. Germline CDR1 SGHNT, CDR2 YENEEA. V lost 1 base and J lost 2, with 8 bases in between. The CDR3 spans 14 residues. CDR3 region: CASSLAGENTEAFF. The CDR3 DNA reads as TGTGCCAGCAGCTTAGCCGGGGAAAACACTGAAGCTTTCTTT.

The CDR3 region is CAWSPAGRTFGTEAFF. Written as DNA, the CDR3 is TGTGCCTGGAGTCCGGCAGGGAGGACGTTTGGGACTGAAGCTTTCTTT. The chain recombines TRBV30 with TRBJ1-1; perhaps TRBD1 as D (5 bases). The V gene lost 2 bases and the J gene lost 5 bases, with 21 bases spanning the gap. This CDR3 region has 16 residues. CDR1 GTSNPN and CDR2 SVGIG come from the germline V gene (reference sequence).

This clone was detected only once. The genes are TRBV19 and TRBJ2-7; 8 bases are shared with TRBD2. Germline CDR1 LNHDA, CDR2 SQIVND (reference sequence). This CDR3 is built from 15 residues. Germline trimming cut 5 bases from V and 2 bases from J; bases unmatched to any gene: 8. CDR3 sequence (DNA): TGTGCCAGTAGTCTGGGGTTAGCGGGGCCCTACGAGCAGTACTTC. Protein: CASSLGLAGPYEQYF.

The rearrangement links TRBV27 to TRBJ2-4; 12 bases are shared with TRBD2. The junction had 11 bases not matched to a gene; V was cut back by 5 bases and J by 0 bases. The CDR3 totals 19 residues. Per germline, CDR1 MNHEY and CDR2 SMNVEV (reference sequence). The CDR3 nucleotides are TGTGCCAGCAGTCCACCCCGACTAGCGGGAGCGGGAGCCAAAAACATTCAGTACTTC. Amino acid sequence: CASSPPRLAGAGAKNIQYF.